These 27 T cell receptor beta chains share one sample of origin, sequenced in a study of cytomegalovirus exposure and HLA in healthy donors listed by TCRdb under 2017. Receptors were amplified or captured by the immunoSEQ multiplex PCR assay. The immuneACCESS repertoire file appears here via TCRdb, limited to in-frame rearrangements. These files lack a portion of the clones; in checked studies, under half of the deficit traces to unresolved V genes, and the cause of the others is not known. Here the sample has tens of thousands of clones; approximately 84% occur a single time. Around 10% of the sample is taken by the ten largest. The source material was PBMCs. These receptors were obtained from a woman younger than 35 in good health and CMV-seropositive.

This clone has a handful of counts. The V call is TRBV28, the J call TRBJ1-1; D possibly corresponds to TRBD1 (5 bases). The CDR3 sequence is 14 residues long. CDR1 and CDR2 (germline): MDHEN, SYDVKM. The V end was cut by 5 bases, the J end by 8 bases, with 18 bases between. The CDR3 bases are TGTGCCAGCAGTCCCCTAGGACAAATGCTAGAAGCTTTCTTT. Encoded protein: CASSPLGQMLEAFF.

J is TRBJ2-2 and V is TRBV19, with 7 bases identical to TRBD1. V shed 5 bases, J shed 0 bases, and the junction held 6 bases outside the gene matches. Germline-derived CDR1 and CDR2 are LNHDA and SQIVND (reference sequence). CDR3 length: 16 residues. The CDR3 DNA sequence: TGTGCCAGTAGTTCAATACAGGGGACGAACACCGGGGAGCTGTTTTTT. This sequence encodes CASSSIQGTNTGELFF.

V usage is TRBV30 and J usage is TRBJ2-7; maybe TRBD2 (7 bases). CDR3 length equals 14 residues. Trimming cost V 2 bases and J 6 bases, with 17 bases left between them. Germline CDR1 reads GTSNPN; CDR2 reads SVGIG (reference sequence). The CDR3 is CAWSPGGALSEQYF. In nucleotides, the CDR3 is TGTGCCTGGAGTCCTGGGGGGGCCTTGAGCGAGCAGTACTTC.

This clone has just one count. This chain links TRBV10-1 with TRBJ1-4; maybe TRBD1 (5 bases). V shed 6 bases and J shed 8 bases, with 16 bases lying between them. Germline V gene lookup returns CDR1 WNHNN and CDR2 SYGVQD (reference sequence). The CDR3 sequence is 14 residues long. DNA of the CDR3: TGCGCCAGCAGCGAGGCGGGGGTAGGGGAAAAACTGTTTTTT. This gives the protein CASSEAGVGEKLFF.

In its sample, this clone was seen once. The V call is TRBV7-8, the J call TRBJ2-1; 9 nucleotides agree with TRBD2. Germline-derived CDR1 and CDR2 are SGHVS and FQNEAQ. Losses at the gene ends were 5 bases for V and 6 bases for J; bases not matched to a gene: 17. The CDR3 sequence is 18 residues long. This CDR3 is CASSPVRAGGARGNEQFF. The CDR3 DNA reads TGTGCCAGCAGCCCGGTTCGGGCGGGGGGGGCCAGGGGCAATGAGCAGTTCTTC.

This chain uses TRBV9 with TRBJ2-1; TRBD2 matches 10 bases. Germline V gene data show CDR1 as SGDLS and CDR2 as YYNGEE. This CDR3 has 15 residues. V lost 0 bases to trimming and J lost 6 bases; unmatched junction nucleotides: 3. CDR3 DNA sequence: TGTGCCAGCAGCGTAGCGCCTAGCGGGGGCAATGAGCAGTTCTTC. Residues: CASSVAPSGGNEQFF.

V and J are TRBV28 and TRBJ1-2, with D perhaps matching TRBD1 (5 bases). Trimming stripped 3 bases from V and 6 bases from J, with 14 bases between. This CDR3 spans 14 amino acids. The germline V gene encodes CDR1 MDHEN and CDR2 SYDVKM. CDR3 coding DNA: TGTGCCAGCAGTTTTTCGGGGGATTGGAATGGCTACACCTTC. Translating it yields CASSFSGDWNGYTF.

The chain combines TRBV6-6 with TRBJ2-7; a possible D gene is TRBD2 (6 bases). The V gene lost 2 bases and the J gene lost 7 bases, with 6 bases spanning the gap. Germline CDR1 is MNHNY and CDR2 is SVGAGI (reference sequence). The CDR3 runs 11 residues. The CDR3 DNA sequence: TGTGCCAGCAGTTACGGGGGGGAGCAGTACTTC. Translation: CASSYGGEQYF.

Remarks on this clone: Other DNA sequences in this specimen translate into the identical CDR3. The CDR3 DNA sequence: TGTGCCAGCAGCCTGGCAGGGGGCACCTACGAGCAGTACTTC. Residues: CASSLAGGTYEQYF. The chain links TRBV7-6 to TRBJ2-7, with 8 nucleotides matching TRBD1. The CDR3 extends over 14 amino acids. Trimming took 5 bases from V and 2 from J; bases not matched to a gene: 5. Germline assignment: CDR1 SGHVS and CDR2 FNYEAQ.

The genes are TRBV6-5 and TRBJ1-2; 9 bases match TRBD1. The germline gives CDR1 MNHEY, CDR2 SVGAGI. The CDR3 has 14 amino acids. Trimming took 6 bases from V and 4 from J; bases not matched to a gene: 6. The CDR3, as DNA: TGTGCCAGCAGGATCGGGACAGGGACCTATGGCTACACCTTC. Its protein is CASRIGTGTYGYTF.

V is TRBV5-1 and J is TRBJ2-7; D possibly corresponds to TRBD2 (5 bases). Trimming removed 4 bases at V and 9 bases at J, with 17 bases between. Germline V gene data show CDR1 as SGHRS and CDR2 as YFSETQ. The CDR3 extends over 13 amino acids. The CDR3 sequence is CASSPSAQSGQYF. CDR3 nucleotides: TGCGCCAGCAGCCCCTCCGCCCAGAGCGGGCAGTACTTC.

The rearrangement uses TRBV6-5 and TRBJ1-2; 8 positions agree with TRBD1. Germline V CDR1 and CDR2: MNHEY, SVGAGI. The CDR3 has 16 amino acids. The ends lost 2 bases at V and 8 bases at J; junction bases unmatched: 13. DNA for the CDR3: TGTGCCAGCAGTTACGCTACAGGGGGAGAAGGGGAGGGCTACACCTTC. Translation gives CASSYATGGEGEGYTF.

The V gene is TRBV7-9, the J gene TRBJ2-5; 7 bases fit TRBD2. This CDR3 region has 14 residues. CDR1 SEHNR and CDR2 FQNEAQ come from the germline V gene (reference sequence). The J segment lost 1 base and the V segment lost 5 bases, leaving 4 bases of the junction unmatched. DNA of the CDR3: TGTGCCAGCAGCCCCCCTAGCGGCCAAGAGACCCAGTACTTC. This sequence encodes CASSPPSGQETQYF. Supplemented by reference TRBV7-9 and TRBJ2-5, the full variable domain reads DTGVSQNPRHKITKRGQNVTFRCDPISEHNRLYWYRQTLGQGPEFLTYFQNEAQLEKSRLLSDRFSAERPKGSFSTLEIQRTEQGDSAMYLCASSPPSGQETQYFGPGTRLLVL.

This chain links TRBV4-1 with TRBJ1-6; unclear D gene. The V and J ends lost 4 bases and 7 bases respectively, with 5 bases between them. This CDR3 spans 12 amino acids. Germline CDR1 reads MGHRA; CDR2 reads YSYEKL. The CDR3 is CASSPLNSPLHF. DNA of the CDR3: TGCGCCAGCAGCCCACTAAATTCACCCCTCCACTTT.

This chain connects TRBV15 to TRBJ2-2; 9 nucleotides align to TRBD1. The CDR3 spans 14 residues. CDR1 and CDR2 (germline): LNHNV, YYDKDF (reference sequence). Trimming cost V 3 bases and J 9 bases; bases outside gene matches: 5. The CDR3 bases are TGTGCCACCAGCAGCCGGGACAGGGAGTGGGAGCTGTTTTTT. Amino acids: CATSSRDREWELFF. Together with reference TRBV15 and TRBJ2-2, the CDR3 gives the full variable domain: DAMVIQNPRYQVTQFGKPVTLSCSQTLNHNVMYWYQQKSSQAPKLLFHYYDKDFNNEADTPDNFQSRRPNTSFCFLDIRSPGLGDTAMYLCATSSRDREWELFFGEGSRLTVL.

Concerning this clone itself: Mismatch with germline at one junction end may stem from a read error. The sample carries other DNA sequences with the same CDR3. The V gene is TRBV2, the J gene TRBJ1-2, with TRBD1 matching 8 bases. The CDR3 totals 14 residues. From germline, CDR1 is SNHLY and CDR2 FYNNEI. CDR3 residues: CASTSGQGSYGYTF. The CDR3 bases are TGCGCCAGCACCTCCGGACAGGGAAGCTATGGCTACACCTTC.

The chain employs TRBV10-1 and TRBJ2-5; 9 bases match TRBD2. The CDR3 length is 15 residues. The germline CDR1 and CDR2 sequences are WNHNN and SYGVQD (reference sequence). The trim removed 3 bases at V and 1 base at J, leaving 3 bases unmatched. The CDR3 DNA reads as TGCGCCAGCAGTGATAGCGGGGGACCCCAAGAGACCCAGTACTTC. The encoded protein is CASSDSGGPQETQYF.

The rearrangement links TRBV7-9 to TRBJ1-4; TRBD1 matches 9 bases. Germline V gene data show CDR1 as SEHNR and CDR2 as FQNEAQ (reference sequence). Trimming at V came to 4 bases and at J to 7 bases, leaving 4 bases not matched to a gene. This CDR3 has 14 amino acids. Here the CDR3 reads CASSYTGGGEKLFF. Here the CDR3 DNA reads TGTGCCAGCAGCTATACAGGGGGCGGTGAAAAACTGTTTTTT.

This chain joins TRBV9 and TRBJ1-4, with a tentative D call TRBD1 (5 bases). Germline loops: CDR1 SGDLS, CDR2 YYNGEE. CDR3 length: 19 amino acids. The V gene lost 5 bases and the J gene lost 5 bases, with 28 bases spanning the gap. This CDR3 reads CASSRTSGKGSVMNEKLFF. In nucleotides, the CDR3 is TGTGCCAGCAGTCGAACCTCAGGGAAGGGCTCAGTAATGAATGAAAAACTGTTTTTT.

The rearrangement joins TRBV28 to TRBJ1-4; D gene unclear. Germline V CDR1 and CDR2: MDHEN, SYDVKM. V shed 10 bases and J shed 8 bases, with 17 bases lying between them. The CDR3 is 13 residues long. The CDR3 spells CAIQRGRVEKLFF. CDR3 DNA sequence: TGTGCCATACAGAGAGGGCGGGTGGAAAAACTGTTTTTT.

The V gene is TRBV27, the J gene TRBJ2-1; tentative D call: TRBD2 (6 bases). Germline-derived CDR1 and CDR2 are MNHEY and SMNVEV (reference sequence). V gave up 0 bases and J gave up 10 bases, with 13 bases separating them. This CDR3 has 14 residues. CDR3 nucleotides: TGTGCCAGCAGTTTATCGGAGGGGTGGGCAGAGCAGTTCTTC. As protein: CASSLSEGWAEQFF.

The V call is TRBV30, the J call TRBJ2-7; a possible D gene is TRBD2 (6 bases). Trimming removed 0 bases from V and 2 bases from J, with 11 bases in between. Germline V lookup: CDR1 GTSNPN, CDR2 SVGIG (reference sequence). The CDR3 loop spans 14 amino acids. CDR3 amino acids: CAWSVIGGTYEQYF. Written as DNA, the CDR3 is TGTGCCTGGAGTGTAATTGGGGGGACCTACGAGCAGTACTTC.

A single count supports this clone. The chain recombines TRBV19 with TRBJ2-1; D may be TRBD1 (5 bases). This CDR3 comprises 14 residues. The germline V gene encodes CDR1 LNHDA and CDR2 SQIVND (reference sequence). V gave up 7 bases and J gave up 7 bases, with 17 bases separating them. DNA for the CDR3: TGTGCCAGTATTCAGATAGGGGAAAAAAATGAGCAGTTCTTC. Amino acid sequence: CASIQIGEKNEQFF. The entire variable domain, with the rest obtained from reference TRBV19 and TRBJ2-1, is as follows: DGGITQSPKYLFRKEGQNVTLSCEQNLNHDAMYWYRQDPGQGLRLIYYSQIVNDFQKGDIAEGYSVSREKKESFPLTVTSAQKNPTAFYLCASIQIGEKNEQFFGPGTRLTVL.

This sequence joins TRBV29-1 and TRBJ2-7; TRBD1 might be the D (7 bases). Trimming stripped 1 base from V and 7 bases from J, with 14 bases between. Looked up from germline, CDR1 is SQVTM and CDR2 is ANQGSEA. The CDR3 is 13 amino acids. The CDR3, as DNA: TGCAGCGTTGAAGTGGAGGGGGCACAGGAGCAGTACTTC. This gives the protein CSVEVEGAQEQYF.

This sequence joins TRBV5-1 and TRBJ2-5; the match to TRBD1 covers 7 bases. This CDR3 has 16 amino acids. V gave up 0 bases and J gave up 4 bases; unmatched junction bases: 9. Germline V gene data show CDR1 as SGHRS and CDR2 as YFSETQ. The CDR3 nucleotides read TGCGCCAGCAGCTTGGGATATACAGGGGATGGAGAGACCCAGTACTTC. Translating gives CASSLGYTGDGETQYF.

This clone was seen a handful of times. The chain links TRBV7-9 to TRBJ1-1, with D unclear. Germline V lookup: CDR1 SEHNR, CDR2 FQNEAQ (reference sequence). Trimming took 5 bases from V and 2 from J, leaving 12 bases between them. CDR3 length equals 14 residues. The CDR3 DNA sequence: TGTGCCAGCAGCCTCCTAAGCGGAAACACTGAAGCTTTCTTT. It specifies CASSLLSGNTEAFF.

The V and J genes are TRBV4-3 and TRBJ1-2; 8 bases map to TRBD1. Germline V gene sequence: CDR1 LGHNA, CDR2 YSLEER. Unmatched junction bases numbered 10, after V lost 4 bases and J lost 6 bases. The CDR3 is 15 amino acids. CDR3 loop: CASSPTGQGWNGYTF. The CDR3 bases are TGCGCCAGCAGCCCAACAGGACAGGGTTGGAATGGCTACACCTTC.